The rows below give T cell receptor beta chains drawn from one sample of a study of blood T cell repertoires in COVID-19. Sequencing was performed with immunoSEQ multiplex PCR; in TCRdb, only in-frame clones are kept and a portion is missing. The table lists just over 95,000 clones, just over 90% of them singletons. The sample was peripheral blood. The receptor source for this set is a man aged 45-65 years with acute or convalescent COVID-19. Both conserved end residues are part of each CDR3. The D gene is left open where the match is weak. A row's size may be missing; if present it is once, few, many or a size class.

D gene,V gene,clone size,J gene,CDR3 DNA,CDR3 protein
-,TRBV19,-,TRBJ2-3,TGTGCCAGTAAGGTCGGGAGAACAGATACGCAGTATTTT,CASKVGRTDTQYF
-,TRBV27,-,TRBJ2-3,TGTGCCAGCACCGGGACTTCGTTAGGAGATACGCAGTATTTT,CASTGTSLGDTQYF
-,TRBV7-6,-,TRBJ1-5,TGTGCCAGCAGTCTTAGTGAATTCAATCAGCCCCAGCATTTT,CASSLSEFNQPQHF
-,TRBV30,-,TRBJ2-1,TGTGCTGTAGCAGGGGGGCTGTTCAATGAGCAGTTCTTC,CAVAGGLFNEQFF
-,TRBV27,-,TRBJ2-3,TGTGCCAGCAGTTTCGGGACACCTAGCACAGATACGCAGTATTTT,CASSFGTPSTDTQYF
TRBD2,TRBV9,-,TRBJ2-1,TGTGCCAGCAGCGAGACTAGCGGGATCACTGAGCAGTTCTTC,CASSETSGITEQFF
-,TRBV3-1/TRBV3-2,-,TRBJ1-1,TGTGCCAGCAGCCCATTAAACGACAGAATCGAGACAGCTTTCTTT,CASSPLNDRIETAFF
TRBD2,TRBV5-1,-,TRBJ2-2,TGCGCCAGCAGGAGGGAGGGCCTATCCGGGGAGCTGTTTTTT,CASRREGLSGELFF
TRBD1,TRBV11-3,-,TRBJ2-7,TGTGCCAGCAGCTTGTTTTCCGGACAGGGGCTTTACGAGCAGTACTTC,CASSLFSGQGLYEQYF
-,TRBV27,once,TRBJ1-5,TGTGCCAGCAGTCGGACAGCTTATAGCAATCAGCCCCAGCATTTT,CASSRTAYSNQPQHF
-,TRBV9,-,TRBJ1-2,TGTGCCAGCAGCGTAGACTGGAACTATGGCTACACCTTC,CASSVDWNYGYTF
-,TRBV27,-,TRBJ1-1,TGTGCCAGCAGTTTAGGAAGCCTACAGGGCGTGACTGAAGCTTTCTTT,CASSLGSLQGVTEAFF
-,TRBV7-8,once,TRBJ1-1,TGTGCCAGCAGCTTAACGGCAGGGCTATTGAACACTGAAGCTTTCTTT,CASSLTAGLLNTEAFF
TRBD2,TRBV9,-,TRBJ2-1,TGTGCCAGCAGCGTAACTAGCGGGCTAAGCTCCTACAATGAGCAGTTCTTC,CASSVTSGLSSYNEQFF
-,TRBV5-3,few,TRBJ1-1,TGTGCCAGAAGCGCCCGCGGGTTGAAGACTGAAGCTTTCTTT,CARSARGLKTEAFF
-,TRBV11-2,once,TRBJ1-4,TGTGCCAGCAGCTTAGATCGGGGAGAAAAACTGTTTTTT,CASSLDRGEKLFF
-,TRBV30,-,TRBJ2-7,TGTGCCTGGATCGGGAGCAGTCCCTACGAGCAGTACTTC,CAWIGSSPYEQYF
TRBD2,TRBV6-2/TRBV6-3,-,TRBJ2-7,TGTGCCAGCAGTTACGGGGGGGTGCAAGACGAGCAGTACTTC,CASSYGGVQDEQYF
TRBD2,TRBV30,-,TRBJ2-1,TGTGCCTGGAGACTAGCGTTGGGCTACAATGAGCAGTTCTTC,CAWRLALGYNEQFF
-,TRBV12-5,-,TRBJ1-6,TGTGCTAGTGGTTTGGTTGCAGGCAGGGGAAGGTCCTATAATTCACCCCTCCACTTT,CASGLVAGRGRSYNSPLHF
TRBD1,TRBV19,-,TRBJ2-1,TGTGCCAGTAGTCGCGGGACAGGGCTTTACAATGAGCAGTTCTTC,CASSRGTGLYNEQFF
-,TRBV14,-,TRBJ1-1,TGTGCCAGCAGCCCCTCACAGGGAACTGAAGCTTTCTTT,CASSPSQGTEAFF
TRBD2,TRBV7-2,once,TRBJ2-3,TGTGCCAGCAGCACCACTAGCGGGAAAACAGATACGCAGTATTTT,CASSTTSGKTDTQYF
-,TRBV2,once,TRBJ2-1,TGTGCCAGCAGGACTGACGGGGATGAGCAGTTCTTC,CASRTDGDEQFF
-,TRBV25-1,-,TRBJ2-2,TGTGCCAGCAGTGAAGGGCACGGCGGGGAGCTGTTTTTT,CASSEGHGGELFF
TRBD2,TRBV7-6,-,TRBJ2-1,TGTGCCAGCAGCTTAGCTGTGCGGGAGGGCTACAATGAGCAGTTCTTC,CASSLAVREGYNEQFF
TRBD1,TRBV24-1,-,TRBJ1-1,TGTGCCACCAGTGATAGGACAGGGACCGCTTTCTTT,CATSDRTGTAFF
-,TRBV3-1/TRBV3-2,-,TRBJ1-2,TGTGCCAGCAGCCAAGGGCCCGGCGGGGGCGTCTATGGCTACACCTTC,CASSQGPGGGVYGYTF
TRBD2,TRBV11-2,-,TRBJ2-1,TGTGCCAGCAGTTACTTCAGCGGGGGCTTGAACAATGAGCAGTTCTTC,CASSYFSGGLNNEQFF